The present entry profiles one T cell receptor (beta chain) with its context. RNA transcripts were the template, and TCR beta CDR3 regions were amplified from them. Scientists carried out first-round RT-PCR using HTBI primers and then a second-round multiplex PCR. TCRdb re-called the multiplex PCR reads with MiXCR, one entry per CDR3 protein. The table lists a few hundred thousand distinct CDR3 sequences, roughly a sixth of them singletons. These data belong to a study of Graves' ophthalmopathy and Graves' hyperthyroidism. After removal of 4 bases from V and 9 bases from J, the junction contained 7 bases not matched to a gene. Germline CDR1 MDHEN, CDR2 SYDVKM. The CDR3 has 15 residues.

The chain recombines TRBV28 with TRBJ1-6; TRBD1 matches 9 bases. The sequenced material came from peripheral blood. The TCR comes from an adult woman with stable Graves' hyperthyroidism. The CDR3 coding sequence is TGTGCCAGCAGTTCGCCCGGGACAGGGAGTTCACCCCTCCACTTT. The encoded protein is CASSSPGTGSSPLHF.